This T cell receptor (beta chain) was identified in a study of blood T cell repertoires in COVID-19. About the research overall: Samples came from the United States, Italy and Spain, spanning acute and convalescent COVID-19. The analysed material was cDNA or gDNA that came from T cells, B-cell-depleted T cells, or PBMCs.

The CDR3 runs to 15 residues. Per the germline V gene, CDR1 is SNHLY and CDR2 is FYNNEI. V shed 2 bases and J shed 8 bases, with 16 bases lying between them. Original data processing: The assay estimated nucleated cells by amplifying reference gene primers. Assay used: immunoSEQ multiplex PCR; TCRdb lists only in-frame clones, some missing. V, J and clone size are taken as reported in that table, and D and trimming were inferred from the DNA itself. This table has around 140,000 clones, about 86% appearing once. The V and J genes are TRBV2 and TRBJ2-1; D might be TRBD2 (6 bases). This TCR derives from a woman aged 55-75 years with acute or convalescent COVID-19. The specimen was peripheral blood. The CDR3 DNA reads TGTGCCAGCAGTGAAAATTTTGGGTCGGGGGATGAGCAGTTCTTC. Its translation is CASSENFGSGDEQFF.